The 2 T cell receptor beta chains below all came from one sample that was sequenced in a study of tumor-infiltrating lymphocytes in primary liver carcinoma. Total RNA amounting to 500 ng was the source from which TCR beta cDNA was made with a constant-region primer. For TCR beta, libraries were produced by three nested multiplex PCR rounds using slightly modified ARM-PCR. TRBV1-TRBV30 forward primers and a C-beta reverse primer were used in the first two PCR rounds, which each ran for 10 cycles. TCRdb fed the multiplex PCR reads into MiXCR, producing one record per CDR3 protein. The data contain approximately 300,000 distinct CDR3 sequences, approximately 65% of them singletons. Out of unsorted whole blood came the blood RNA, and germline DNA was extracted as well. Sequencing was carried out using peripheral blood. Receptors originate from a man aged 35-49 years with primary liver carcinoma and hepatitis B virus infection.

This clonotype was counted ten times or more. The CDR3 bases are TGTGCTAGTGGTTCCTTACATCGACAGAAACTTATTCATAGCAATCAGCCCCAGCATTTT. Protein product: CASGSLHRQKLIHSNQPQHF. The rearrangement uses TRBV12-5 and TRBJ1-5, with a weak D call TRBD1 (5 bases). The CDR3 length is 20 residues. The germline V gene encodes CDR1 LGHNT and CDR2 FRNRAP. The V end was cut by 4 bases, the J end by 0 bases, with 25 bases between.

Note on this clonotype: An end of the junction does not agree with germline; a read error may underlie this. In DNA, the CDR3 is TGTGACAGCAGTCTGAGGGGGTCAGATGGCTACACCTTC. It codes for CDSSLRGSDGYTF. The gene calls are TRBV11-1 and TRBJ1-2; D may be TRBD1 (6 bases). The germline gives CDR1 SGHAT, CDR2 FQDESV (reference sequence). The CDR3 length is 13 residues.